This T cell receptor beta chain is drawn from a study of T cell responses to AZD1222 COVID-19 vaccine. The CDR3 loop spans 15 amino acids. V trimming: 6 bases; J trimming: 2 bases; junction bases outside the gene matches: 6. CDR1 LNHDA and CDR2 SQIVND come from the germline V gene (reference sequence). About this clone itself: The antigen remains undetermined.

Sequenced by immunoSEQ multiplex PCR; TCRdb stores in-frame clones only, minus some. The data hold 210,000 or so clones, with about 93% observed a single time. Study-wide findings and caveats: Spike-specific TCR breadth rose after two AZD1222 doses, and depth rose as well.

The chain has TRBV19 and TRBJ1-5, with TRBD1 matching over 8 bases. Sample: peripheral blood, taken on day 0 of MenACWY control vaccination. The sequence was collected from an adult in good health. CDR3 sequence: CASSRGRGGNQPQHF. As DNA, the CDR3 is TGTGCCAGTAGCAGGGGGCGCGGAGGCAATCAGCCCCAGCATTTT.